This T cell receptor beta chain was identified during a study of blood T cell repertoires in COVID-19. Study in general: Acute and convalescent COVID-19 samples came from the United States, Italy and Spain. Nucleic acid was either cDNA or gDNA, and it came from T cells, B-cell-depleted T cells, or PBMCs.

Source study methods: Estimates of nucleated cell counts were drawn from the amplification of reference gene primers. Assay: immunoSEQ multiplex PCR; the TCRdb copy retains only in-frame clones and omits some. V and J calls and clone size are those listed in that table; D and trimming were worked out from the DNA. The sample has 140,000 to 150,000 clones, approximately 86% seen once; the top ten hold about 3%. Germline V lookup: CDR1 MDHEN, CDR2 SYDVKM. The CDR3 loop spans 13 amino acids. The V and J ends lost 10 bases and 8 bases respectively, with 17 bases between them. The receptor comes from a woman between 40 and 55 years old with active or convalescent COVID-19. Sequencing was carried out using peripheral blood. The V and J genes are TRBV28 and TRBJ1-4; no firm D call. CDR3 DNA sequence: TGTGCCATACGTACAGCCAGAGAAGAAAAACTGTTTTTT. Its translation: CAIRTAREEKLFF. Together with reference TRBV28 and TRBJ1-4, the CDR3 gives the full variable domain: DVKVTQSSRYLVKRTGEKVFLECVQDMDHENMFWYRQDPGLGLRLIYFSYDVKMKEKGDIPEGYSVSREKKERFSLILESASTNQTSMYLCAIRTAREEKLFFGSGTQLSVL.